The clone carrying this T cell receptor beta chain was picked up a small number of times. Germline V gives CDR1 MNHEY, CDR2 SVGAGI. CDR3 length: 15 amino acids. V shed 5 bases, J shed 8 bases, and the junction held 10 bases outside the gene matches. These data originate in a study of blood T cell repertoires in COVID-19. The overall study: Acute and convalescent COVID-19 samples came from the United States, Italy and Spain.

Sequenced by immunoSEQ multiplex PCR; TCRdb stores in-frame clones only, minus some. Of approximately 120,000 clones in the sample, 92% are singletons; the top ten hold 2.1%. The J gene is TRBJ2-1, the V gene TRBV6-5, with 9 nucleotides matching TRBD2. This receptor was obtained from a man aged 45-65 years with COVID-19, enrolled during active disease. The sample was peripheral blood. DNA of the CDR3: TGTGCCAGCAGTCCTCTTATTGGCGGGAGGGATGAGCAGTTCTTC. As protein: CASSPLIGGRDEQFF.